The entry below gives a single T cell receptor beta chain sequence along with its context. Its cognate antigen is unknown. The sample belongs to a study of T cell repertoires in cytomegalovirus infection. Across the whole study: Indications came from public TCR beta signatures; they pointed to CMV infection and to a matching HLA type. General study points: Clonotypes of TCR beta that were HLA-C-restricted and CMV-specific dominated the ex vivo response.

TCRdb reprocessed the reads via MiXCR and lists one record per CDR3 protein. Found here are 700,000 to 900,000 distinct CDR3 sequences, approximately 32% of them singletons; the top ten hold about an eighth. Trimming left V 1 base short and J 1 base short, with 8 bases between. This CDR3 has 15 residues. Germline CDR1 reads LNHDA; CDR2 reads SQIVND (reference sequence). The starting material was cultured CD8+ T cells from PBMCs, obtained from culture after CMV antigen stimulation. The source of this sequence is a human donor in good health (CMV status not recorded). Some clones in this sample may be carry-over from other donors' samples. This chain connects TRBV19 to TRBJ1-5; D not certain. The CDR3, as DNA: TGTGCCAGTAGTATAGTAGGGAACAGCAATCAGCCCCAGCATTTT. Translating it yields CASSIVGNSNQPQHF.